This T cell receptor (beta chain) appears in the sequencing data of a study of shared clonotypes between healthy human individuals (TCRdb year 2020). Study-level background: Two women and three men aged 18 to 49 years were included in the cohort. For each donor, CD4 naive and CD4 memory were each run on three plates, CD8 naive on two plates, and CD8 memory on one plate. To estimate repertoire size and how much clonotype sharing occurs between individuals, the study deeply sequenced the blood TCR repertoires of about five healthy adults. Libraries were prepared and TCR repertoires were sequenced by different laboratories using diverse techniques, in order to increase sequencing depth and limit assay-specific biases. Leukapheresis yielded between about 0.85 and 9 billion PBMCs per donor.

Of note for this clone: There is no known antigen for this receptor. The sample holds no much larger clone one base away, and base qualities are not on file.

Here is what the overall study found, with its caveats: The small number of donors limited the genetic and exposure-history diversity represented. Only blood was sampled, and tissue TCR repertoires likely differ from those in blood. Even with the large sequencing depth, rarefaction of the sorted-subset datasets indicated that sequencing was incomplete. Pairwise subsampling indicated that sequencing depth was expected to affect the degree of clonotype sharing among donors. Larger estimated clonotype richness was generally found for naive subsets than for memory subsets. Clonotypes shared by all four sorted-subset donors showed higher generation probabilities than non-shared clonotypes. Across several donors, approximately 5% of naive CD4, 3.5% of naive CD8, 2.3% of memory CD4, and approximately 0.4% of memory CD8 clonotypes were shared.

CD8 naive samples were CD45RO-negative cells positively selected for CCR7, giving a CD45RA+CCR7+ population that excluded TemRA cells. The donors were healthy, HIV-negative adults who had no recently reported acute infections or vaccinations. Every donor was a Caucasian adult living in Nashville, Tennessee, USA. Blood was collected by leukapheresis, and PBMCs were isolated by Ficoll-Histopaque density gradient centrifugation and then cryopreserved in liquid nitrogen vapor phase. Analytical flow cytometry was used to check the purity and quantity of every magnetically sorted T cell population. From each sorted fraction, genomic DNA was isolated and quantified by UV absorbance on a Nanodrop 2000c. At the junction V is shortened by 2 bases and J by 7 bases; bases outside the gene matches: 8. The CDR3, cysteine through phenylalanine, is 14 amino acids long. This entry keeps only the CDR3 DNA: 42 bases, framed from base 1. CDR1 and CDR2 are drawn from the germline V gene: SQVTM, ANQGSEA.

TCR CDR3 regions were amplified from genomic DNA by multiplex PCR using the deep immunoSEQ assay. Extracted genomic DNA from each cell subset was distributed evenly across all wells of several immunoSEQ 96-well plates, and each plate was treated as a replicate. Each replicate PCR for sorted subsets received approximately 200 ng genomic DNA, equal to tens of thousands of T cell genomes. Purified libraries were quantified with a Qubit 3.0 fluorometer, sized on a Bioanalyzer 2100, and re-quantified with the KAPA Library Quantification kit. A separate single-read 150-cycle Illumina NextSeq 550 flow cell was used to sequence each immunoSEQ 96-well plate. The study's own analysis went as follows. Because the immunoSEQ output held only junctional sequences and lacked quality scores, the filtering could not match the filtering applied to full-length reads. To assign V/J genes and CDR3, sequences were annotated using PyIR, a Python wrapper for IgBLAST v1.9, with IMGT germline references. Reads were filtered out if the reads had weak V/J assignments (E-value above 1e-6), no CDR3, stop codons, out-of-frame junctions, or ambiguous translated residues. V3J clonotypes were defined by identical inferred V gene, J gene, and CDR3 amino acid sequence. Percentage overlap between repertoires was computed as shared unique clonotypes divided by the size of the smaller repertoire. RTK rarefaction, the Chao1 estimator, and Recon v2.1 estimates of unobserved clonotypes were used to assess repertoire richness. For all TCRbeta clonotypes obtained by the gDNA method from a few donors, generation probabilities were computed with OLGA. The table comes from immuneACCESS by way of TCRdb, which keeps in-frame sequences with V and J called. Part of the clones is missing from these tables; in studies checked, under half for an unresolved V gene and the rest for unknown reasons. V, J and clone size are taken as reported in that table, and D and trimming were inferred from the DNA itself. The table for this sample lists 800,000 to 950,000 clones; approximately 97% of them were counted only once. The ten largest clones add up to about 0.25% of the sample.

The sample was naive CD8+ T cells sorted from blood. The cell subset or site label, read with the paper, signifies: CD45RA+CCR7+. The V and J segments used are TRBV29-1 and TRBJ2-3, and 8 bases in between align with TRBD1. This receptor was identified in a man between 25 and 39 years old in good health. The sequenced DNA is TGCAGCGTTGAAAAGACAGGGGAATTTAATACGCAGTATTTT. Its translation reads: CSVEKTGEFNTQYF.